This T cell receptor beta chain emerged from a study of breast tumors, draining lymph nodes, adjacent tissues (TCRdb year 2016). Broadly, across the study: The study compared TCR beta repertoires across tumor, adjacent nontumor tissue and axillary lymph nodes from breast cancer patients. In human breast cancer, the study set out to assess how tumor, surrounding tissue and draining lymph node repertoires relate to one another and whether T cells might be exchanged between them. Overall study results and their limits: A scenario in which most tumor T cells derive from the lymph node and then expand within tumor tissue was judged to be consistent with the data. Tumor and nontumor tissue repertoires were significantly more similar in luminal-like than in basal-like breast cancer. Tumors showed preferential V and J gene usage, and their T-cell repertoire diversity fell below that of lymph nodes yet above that of nontumor tissue. The study presented the conclusion that tumor T cells originate in lymph nodes as consistent with a hypothesis, not as something directly demonstrated.

Sequencing used an Illumina HiSeq 2000. Multiplex PCR amplification was used to build the TCR beta chain libraries. High-throughput sequencing was used to analyze the amplified TCR beta chain products. In-frame beta chains were kept once TCRdb had trimmed the public reads at Q25 with fastp and called clones with MiXCR. When rows share a CDR3 protein, they turn into one entry using the most common DNA and genes. The sample table holds tens of thousands of distinct CDR3 sequences, of which over 40% were seen once. The biggest ten clones account for about 10% of the sample. This clonotype was recorded at least ten times. Its antigen remains unidentified. No much larger clone is present one base from it, and per-base qualities are unavailable. CDR1 and CDR2 are read off the germline V gene (reference sequence) as GTSNPN and SVGIG. V lost 4 bases and J lost 6 bases; the stretch between them is 12 bases long. The CDR3 measures 13 amino acids from cysteine to phenylalanine. CDR3 DNA is the only sequence kept; it has 39 bases, read in frame from the first base.

The sample comprised breast tumor tissue. Recombination linked TRBV30 to TRBJ2-2; D gene: possibly TRBD1, on 6 matching bases. The receptor's source is a female donor with breast cancer. Some clones in this sample may be carry-over from other donors' samples. The CDR3 amino acid sequence is: CAWKVQGPGELFF. The DNA reads TGTGCCTGGAAGGTACAGGGTCCCGGGGAGCTGTTTTTT.